Listed below are T cell receptor beta chains from one sample, sequenced in a study of blood T cell repertoires in COVID-19. Profiled with immunoSEQ multiplex PCR; TCRdb holds only in-frame clones, not every one. The data hold roughly 97,000 clones, with 85% to 90% observed a single time. Sequenced sample: peripheral blood. The receptors shown here come from a human donor in a cohort sampled during active COVID-19. The CDR3 runs from the conserved cysteine through the conserved F or W. The D gene is left open where the match is weak. Clone sizes are given selectively: once, few, many, or a class where the clone is expanded.

J gene,D gene,clone size,V gene,CDR3 DNA,CDR3 protein
TRBJ2-1,TRBD1,-,TRBV3-1/TRBV3-2,TGTGCCAGCAGCCAAGGGACAGGGAGCAATGAGCAGTTCTTC,CASSQGTGSNEQFF
TRBJ2-7,TRBD1,-,TRBV29-1,TGCAGCGTTGCCAACGGACAGGGTGTTTACGAGCAGTACTTC,CSVANGQGVYEQYF
TRBJ2-2,-,once,TRBV4-3,TGCGCCAGCAGCCAAGCACCTTGGGAGACTCACACCGGGGAGCTGTTTTTT,CASSQAPWETHTGELFF
TRBJ2-3,-,-,TRBV5-4,TGTGCCAGCAGCTTGGGTGCGGGAAGCACAGATACGCAGTATTTT,CASSLGAGSTDTQYF
TRBJ2-2,-,-,TRBV7-2,TGTGCCAGCAGCTTAGATTCTCCGGGGTTGGCCGGGGAGCTGTTTTTT,CASSLDSPGLAGELFF
TRBJ1-1,-,-,TRBV6-5,TGTGCCAGCAGGATCGAGGTGAACACTGAAGCTTTCTTT,CASRIEVNTEAFF
TRBJ2-5,TRBD1,-,TRBV24-1,TGTGCCACCAGTGGGACAGGAATCCAAGCGGAGACCCAGTACTTC,CATSGTGIQAETQYF
TRBJ2-7,-,-,TRBV20-1,TGCAGTGCTAGTGGGCAGGGCAGCTCCTACGAGCAGTACTTC,CSASGQGSSYEQYF
TRBJ2-2,-,-,TRBV5-5,TGTGCCAGCAGCTTGGGGCAGGGTGGCACCGGGGAGCTGTTTTTT,CASSLGQGGTGELFF
TRBJ2-4,-,-,TRBV19,TGTGCCAGTAGTATAACGGTCGATGTATTC,CASSITVDVF
TRBJ2-1,-,-,TRBV7-9,TGTGCCAGCAGCTTAGCAGGGAGCTCCTACAATGAGCAGTTCTTC,CASSLAGSSYNEQFF
TRBJ2-1,TRBD2,-,TRBV7-9,TGTGCCAGCAGCGATGGGACTAGCGCCTTGACCTACAATGAGCAGTTCTTC,CASSDGTSALTYNEQFF
TRBJ2-7,-,-,TRBV7-3,TGTGCCAGCAGCCCCCCCGACAGCTACGAGCAGTACTTC,CASSPPDSYEQYF
TRBJ2-5,TRBD1,-,TRBV4-2,TGTGCCAGCAGCCAGAACCCGACAGGGGTAATCCAAGAGACCCAGTACTTC,CASSQNPTGVIQETQYF
TRBJ1-1,TRBD1,-,TRBV27,TGTGCCAGCAGTTTATCGACAGGGGCCAACACTGAAGCTTTCTTT,CASSLSTGANTEAFF
TRBJ2-7,TRBD2,-,TRBV14,TGTGCCAGCAGCGGCGGGAGTGAGCAGTACTTC,CASSGGSEQYF
TRBJ2-7,-,-,TRBV30,TGTGCCTGGAGTGTCGGCAGGGTGGTGTACGAGCAGTACTTC,CAWSVGRVVYEQYF